These 21 T cell receptor beta chains were sequenced from one sample in a study of blood T cell repertoires in COVID-19. Profiled with immunoSEQ multiplex PCR; TCRdb holds only in-frame clones, not every one. Of some 170,000 clones in the sample, about 81% were seen once. The sample consisted of peripheral blood. These receptors were obtained from a human donor in a cohort sampled during active COVID-19.

The CDR3 loop is CASSQVLRGGENTIYF. The CDR3 nucleotides read TGTGCCAGCAGCCAAGTGCTCCGGGGGGGCGAAAACACCATATATTTT. The rearrangement uses TRBV3-1 (or the pseudogene TRBV3-2) and TRBJ1-3; a possible D gene is TRBD1 (6 bases). Germline-derived CDR1 and CDR2 are LGHDT and YNNKEL (reference sequence). Trimming removed 1 base at V and 6 bases at J, with 16 bases between. The CDR3 loop spans 16 amino acids.

The count of this clone is one. CDR3 residues: CATSDWGSQETQYF. The DNA for the CDR3 is TGTGCCACCAGTGATTGGGGCTCGCAAGAGACCCAGTACTTC. This chain links TRBV24-1 with TRBJ2-5, with a weak D call TRBD1 (5 bases). Germline V gene lookup returns CDR1 KGHDR and CDR2 SFDVKD. The CDR3 length is 14 residues. V was trimmed by 2 bases and J by 2 bases, leaving 8 bases between them.

CDR3 nucleotides: TGTGCCAGCAGCTTCAAAACGAGAGATACGCAGTATTTT. Amino acids: CASSFKTRDTQYF. The chain recombines TRBV7-2 with TRBJ2-3, with D unresolved. Germline V gives CDR1 SGHTA, CDR2 FQGNSA. The V end was cut by 3 bases, the J end by 5 bases, with 9 bases between. The CDR3 extends over 13 amino acids.

V is TRBV7-9 and J is TRBJ2-2; 8 bases are a match to TRBD1. There are 17 residues in the CDR3. The trim removed 8 bases at V and 6 bases at J, leaving 17 bases unmatched. Germline lookup yields CDR1 SEHNR and CDR2 FQNEAQ (reference sequence). CDR3 sequence: CASHLPGGGFEAGELFF. The CDR3 DNA reads TGTGCCAGCCATCTGCCAGGGGGCGGATTTGAGGCCGGGGAGCTGTTTTTT.

The V gene is TRBV3-1 (or the pseudogene TRBV3-2), the J gene TRBJ2-5; TRBD1 might be the D (5 bases). The length of the CDR3 is 17 residues. V lost 1 base, J lost 1 base, and 16 bases lay in between. CDR1 and CDR2 from the germline V gene are LGHDT and YNNKEL (reference sequence). The CDR3 DNA reads TGTGCCAGCAGCCAAGGTCGCGACAGTAACGCCCAAGAGACCCAGTACTTC. Translation gives CASSQGRDSNAQETQYF.

CDR3 sequence: CARSLLTRDEQYF. CDR3 sequence (DNA): TGTGCCAGAAGCTTGTTAACCCGGGACGAGCAGTACTTC. This sequence joins TRBV5-3 and TRBJ2-7; no clear D gene. TRBV5-3 is designated an ORF whose function remains uncertain. This CDR3 is 13 amino acids long. V lost 1 base and J lost 5, with 10 bases in between.

The chain combines TRBV28 with TRBJ1-2; D not certain. The CDR3 contains 15 residues. The V end was cut by 3 bases, the J end by 3 bases, with 14 bases between. Germline V lookup: CDR1 MDHEN, CDR2 SYDVKM. The CDR3 loop reads CASSFMAEVDYGYTF. The DNA for the CDR3 is TGTGCCAGCAGTTTCATGGCAGAAGTTGACTATGGCTACACCTTC.

V is TRBV30 and J is TRBJ1-5; 7 positions match TRBD1. Germline loops: CDR1 GTSNPN, CDR2 SVGIG (reference sequence). Trimming at V came to 0 bases and at J to 4 bases, leaving 9 bases not matched to a gene. CDR3 size: 16 residues. This chain's CDR3 is CAWSVRTGRPNQPQHF. For the CDR3, the DNA is TGTGCCTGGAGTGTACGGACAGGCCGTCCAAATCAGCCCCAGCATTTT.

This chain links TRBV7-7 with TRBJ2-5; 8 nucleotides align to TRBD1. The CDR3 spans 13 residues. With V trimmed by 10 bases and J by 5 bases, 9 bases remained unmatched. Looked up from germline, CDR1 is SSHAT and CDR2 is FNYEAQ (reference sequence). CDR3: CATSRGQGETQYF. The DNA of the CDR3 is TGTGCCACGAGCAGGGGGCAAGGGGAGACCCAGTACTTC.

This clone was found once. The chain links TRBV6-5 to TRBJ2-7, with 9 bases aligning to TRBD2. Looked up from germline, CDR1 is MNHEY and CDR2 is SVGAGI. Germline trimming cut 5 bases from V and 5 bases from J; bases unmatched to any gene: 4. The CDR3 length is 13 residues. The CDR3 nucleotides read TGTGCCAGCAGTCCCGGACTAGCGCACGAGCAGTACTTC. It specifies CASSPGLAHEQYF.

The rearrangement uses TRBV6-5 and TRBJ1-1; D ambiguous. From germline, CDR1 is MNHEY and CDR2 SVGAGI. The CDR3 contains 13 residues. V was shortened by 8 bases and J by 3 bases, with 13 bases between the two germline ends. The CDR3 sequence: CASDSPWDTEAFF. The DNA of the CDR3 is TGTGCCAGCGATAGCCCATGGGACACTGAAGCTTTCTTT.

This rearrangement joins TRBV20-1 to TRBJ1-2; maybe TRBD1 (5 bases). From germline, CDR1 is DFQATT and CDR2 SNEGSKA (reference sequence). CDR3 length: 14 amino acids. V lost 3 bases to trimming and J lost 4 bases, with 15 bases between them. CDR3 nucleotides: TGCAGTGCTAGTCCGGGGGGGAGTAGCTATGGCTACACCTTC. It codes for CSASPGGSSYGYTF.

This rearrangement joins TRBV9 to TRBJ2-7, with D possibly TRBD1 on 6 matching bases. The CDR3 is 13 residues long. Germline CDR1 and CDR2: SGDLS and YYNGEE. The V end was cut by 1 base, the J end by 6 bases, with 11 bases between. The CDR3 here is CASSVSGVGEQYF. Here the CDR3 DNA reads TGTGCCAGCAGCGTATCAGGGGTCGGCGAGCAGTACTTC.

This clone has a single count. The rearrangement joins TRBV7-9 to TRBJ2-7; TRBD1 is a possible D gene (5 bases). Germline CDR1 SEHNR, CDR2 FQNEAQ (reference sequence). The germline V and J ends were trimmed by 4 bases and 3 bases, with 13 bases remaining between them. This CDR3 contains 14 residues. The CDR3 bases are TGTGCCAGCAGCTATTCTAGGGGAATCTACGAGCAGTACTTC. Protein: CASSYSRGIYEQYF.

This clone was observed a single time. The chain uses TRBV19 and TRBJ2-6; the D gene is possibly TRBD1 (5 bases). This CDR3 has 15 residues. V lost 4 bases, J lost 0 bases, and 7 bases lay in between. The germline CDR1 and CDR2 sequences are LNHDA and SQIVND (reference sequence). The DNA for the CDR3 is TGTGCCAGTAGTACTGACAGCTCTGGGGCCAACGTCCTGACTTTC. This gives the protein CASSTDSSGANVLTF.

The genes are TRBV27 and TRBJ1-4; 9 bases agree with TRBD1. The V gene end was trimmed by 5 bases and the J gene end by 4 bases; junction bases not matched to a gene: 14. This CDR3 has 18 amino acids. Germline CDR1 reads MNHEY; CDR2 reads SMNVEV (reference sequence). CDR3 amino acids: CASSQLGTGNRFNEKLFF. CDR3 nucleotide sequence: TGTGCCAGCAGTCAACTAGGGACAGGGAACCGGTTTAATGAAAAACTGTTTTTT.

The V and J genes are TRBV19 and TRBJ2-4; TRBD1 might be the D (7 bases). The CDR3 has 15 amino acids. V shed 4 bases and J shed 0 bases, with 10 bases lying between them. In germline, CDR1 is LNHDA, CDR2 SQIVND (reference sequence). CDR3 protein: CASSSQGGAKNIQYF. CDR3 coding DNA: TGTGCCAGTAGTAGCCAGGGGGGAGCCAAAAACATTCAGTACTTC.

This clone was recorded once. V and J are TRBV14 and TRBJ2-2; 10 bases fit TRBD1. Germline V lookup: CDR1 SGHDN, CDR2 FVKESK. CDR3 length: 16 residues. V gave up 3 bases and J gave up 7 bases; unmatched junction bases: 8. The CDR3 sequence is CASSHDRGRVGGELFF. CDR3 sequence (DNA): TGTGCCAGCAGCCACGACAGGGGGCGCGTCGGCGGGGAGCTGTTTTTT.

The chain couples TRBV19 to TRBJ1-1; D call uncertain. Trimming removed 3 bases from V and 7 bases from J, with 18 bases in between. CDR3 length equals 15 residues. Looked up from germline, CDR1 is LNHDA and CDR2 is SQIVND (reference sequence). The CDR3 nucleotides read TGTGCCAGTAGTATTATGGTTTCTGTGGGCGTTGAAGCTTTCTTT. This encodes CASSIMVSVGVEAFF.

The chain is built from TRBV15 and TRBJ1-2, with D tentatively TRBD1 (5 bases). V gave up 0 bases and J gave up 6 bases, with 14 bases separating them. The CDR3 covers 15 residues. CDR1 LNHNV and CDR2 YYDKDF come from the germline V gene (reference sequence). The CDR3 loop is CATSRDRADSDGYTF. DNA of the CDR3: TGTGCCACCAGCAGAGATAGGGCTGACAGTGATGGCTACACCTTC.

The chain employs TRBV29-1 and TRBJ1-1, with 9 bases identical to TRBD1. The germline V gene has CDR1 SQVTM and CDR2 ANQGSEA. This CDR3 is 14 amino acids long. V lost 1 base to trimming and J lost 10 bases; unmatched junction nucleotides: 10. In nucleotides, the CDR3 is TGCAGCGTTGAAGTCGCGGACAGGGGATATGGAGCTTTCTTT. Its translation is CSVEVADRGYGAFF.